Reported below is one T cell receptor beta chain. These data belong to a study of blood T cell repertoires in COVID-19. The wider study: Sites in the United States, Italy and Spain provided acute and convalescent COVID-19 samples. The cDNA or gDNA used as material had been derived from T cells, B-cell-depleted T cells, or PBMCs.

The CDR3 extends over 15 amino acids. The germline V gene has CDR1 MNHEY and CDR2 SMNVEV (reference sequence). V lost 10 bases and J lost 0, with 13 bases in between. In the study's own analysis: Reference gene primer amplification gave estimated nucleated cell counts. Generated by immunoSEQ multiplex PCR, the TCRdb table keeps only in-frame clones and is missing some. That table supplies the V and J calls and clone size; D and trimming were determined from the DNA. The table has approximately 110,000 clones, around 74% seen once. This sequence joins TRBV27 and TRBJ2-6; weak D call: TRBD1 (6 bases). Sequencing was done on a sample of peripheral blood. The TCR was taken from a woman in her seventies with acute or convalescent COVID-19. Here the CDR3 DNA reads TGTGCCACTTTCGGACAGCTCTCTGGGGCCAACGTCCTGACTTTC. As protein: CATFGQLSGANVLTF.